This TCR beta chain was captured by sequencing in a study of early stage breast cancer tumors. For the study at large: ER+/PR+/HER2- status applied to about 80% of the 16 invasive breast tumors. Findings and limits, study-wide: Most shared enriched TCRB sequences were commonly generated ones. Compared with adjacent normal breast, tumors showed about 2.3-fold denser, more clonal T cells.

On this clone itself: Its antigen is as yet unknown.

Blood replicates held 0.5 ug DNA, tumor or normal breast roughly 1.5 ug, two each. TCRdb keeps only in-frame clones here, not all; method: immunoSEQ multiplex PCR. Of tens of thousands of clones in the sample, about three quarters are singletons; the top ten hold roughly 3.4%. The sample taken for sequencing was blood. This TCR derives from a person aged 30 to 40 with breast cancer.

The CDR3 loop is CASSESRDAPYNEQFF. The CDR3 DNA reads as TGCGCCAGCAGTGAGTCAAGGGACGCTCCCTACAATGAGCAGTTCTTC. This sequence joins TRBV10-1 and TRBJ2-1; D might be TRBD1 or TRBD2, each matching 5 bases. CDR3 length equals 16 residues. Germline V gives CDR1 WNHNN, CDR2 SYGVQD (reference sequence). V lost 0 bases, J lost 2 bases, and 11 bases lay in between.